Following are 8 T cell receptor beta chains from one sample sequenced in a study of cytomegalovirus exposure and HLA in healthy donors. The assay was immunoSEQ multiplex PCR, and TCRdb's table has in-frame clones only and misses some. The sample shows about 82,000 clones, approximately 93% of them seen only once. The source material was PBMCs. These receptors all stem from a man between 18 and 29 years old in good health and CMV-seronegative.

The chain combines TRBV6-5 with TRBJ1-2; D is uncertain. Per germline, CDR1 MNHEY and CDR2 SVGAGI. This CDR3 comprises 14 residues. Trimming left V 2 bases short and J 5 bases short, with 12 bases between. The CDR3 DNA is TGTGCCAGCAGTTACAACAGCGGGGAGTATGGCTACACCTTC. Translated, it gives CASSYNSGEYGYTF.

This rearrangement joins TRBV2 to TRBJ2-3, with D perhaps TRBD2 (5 bases). The germline V and J ends were trimmed by 2 bases and 6 bases, with 15 bases remaining between them. The CDR3 extends over 15 amino acids. Germline-derived CDR1 and CDR2 are SNHLY and FYNNEI. The CDR3 region is CASSETRDQPDTQYF. CDR3 DNA: TGTGCCAGCAGTGAAACCCGGGATCAACCCGATACGCAGTATTTT.

This chain connects TRBV5-4 to TRBJ2-3; 12 positions match TRBD2. This CDR3 comprises 17 residues. Unmatched junction bases numbered 8, after V lost 2 bases and J lost 4 bases. Germline V gene lookup returns CDR1 SGHNT and CDR2 YYREEE (reference sequence). The CDR3 sequence is CASSFLAGGFGSDTQYF. The CDR3 nucleotides are TGTGCCAGCAGCTTTCTAGCGGGGGGGTTCGGGTCAGATACGCAGTATTTT.

V is TRBV10-3 and J is TRBJ1-2; the D is unclear. This CDR3 has 13 amino acids. Germline V gene data show CDR1 as ENHRY and CDR2 as SYGVKD. V lost 0 bases and J lost 3, with 5 bases in between. CDR3 protein: CAISESTHYGYTF. Here the CDR3 DNA reads TGTGCCATCAGTGAGTCGACTCACTATGGCTACACCTTC.

This clone was seen more than once but under ten times. This chain links TRBV6-1 with TRBJ2-1; TRBD2 is a possible D gene (6 bases). Trimming cost V 2 bases and J 3 bases, with 11 bases left between them. This CDR3 is built from 15 residues. Germline V gene sequence: CDR1 MNHNS, CDR2 SASEGT. CDR3 residues: CASSESVADYNEQFF. The CDR3 coding sequence is TGTGCCAGCAGTGAATCGGTAGCGGACTACAATGAGCAGTTCTTC.

The chain uses TRBV30 and TRBJ2-3; D uncertain. The V gene lost 1 base and the J gene lost 6 bases, with 8 bases spanning the gap. This CDR3 has 12 amino acids. CDR1 GTSNPN and CDR2 SVGIG come from the germline V gene (reference sequence). In DNA form, the CDR3 reads TGTGCCTGGAGTGAGACCGGGGATACGCAGTATTTT. Translating gives CAWSETGDTQYF.

The chain couples TRBV27 to TRBJ1-1; no firm D call. The germline V gene encodes CDR1 MNHEY and CDR2 SMNVEV (reference sequence). V lost 4 bases, J lost 3 bases, and 15 bases lay in between. The CDR3 has 15 amino acids. The DNA for the CDR3 is TGTGCCAGCAGTTCTCCTGGCGGGATGGACACTGAAGCTTTCTTT. It specifies CASSSPGGMDTEAFF.

DNA for the CDR3: TGTGCCAGCAGCTTAGGCGGGGGGCTTAATGAGCAGTTCTTC. Amino acids: CASSLGGGLNEQFF. The chain carries TRBV11-2 and TRBJ2-1, with TRBD2 identical over 8 bases. Germline-derived CDR1 and CDR2 are SGHAT and FQNNGV. V trimming: 1 base; J trimming: 7 bases; junction bases outside the gene matches: 3. The length of the CDR3 is 14 residues.